Below, 21 T cell receptor beta chains from the same sample are listed, as sequenced in a study of OX40 agonist ivuxolimab in advanced cancers. Measured with immunoSEQ multiplex PCR; TCRdb has only the in-frame clones, and not every one. The sample contains 98,000 or so clones, around 94% of which appear only once. The input for sequencing was CD4+ or CD8+ T cells sorted from blood, taken in a trial of the OX40 agonist ivuxolimab. These receptors were obtained from an adult with an advanced solid tumor such as melanoma, head and neck, liver or kidney cancer.

The chain couples TRBV28 to TRBJ1-5; no firm D call. V was trimmed by 1 base and J by 6 bases, leaving 4 bases between them. Germline CDR1 is MDHEN and CDR2 is SYDVKM. The CDR3 is 12 residues long. This chain's CDR3 is CASSLSVQPQHF. The CDR3 DNA reads TGTGCCAGCAGTTTATCAGTTCAGCCCCAGCATTTT.

J is TRBJ2-5 and V is TRBV2; 11 bases align to TRBD2. Germline lookup yields CDR1 SNHLY and CDR2 FYNNEI. This CDR3 contains 13 residues. Losses at the gene ends were 8 bases for V and 2 bases for J; bases not matched to a gene: 1. The chain's CDR3 is CASGTSGQETQYF. Here the CDR3 DNA reads TGTGCCAGCGGGACTAGCGGTCAAGAGACCCAGTACTTC.

CDR3 sequence reads: CASGFLRGEAFF. DNA of the CDR3: TGTGCTAGTGGTTTTCTCAGGGGTGAAGCTTTCTTT. The chain combines TRBV12-5 with TRBJ1-1; perhaps TRBD1 as D (6 bases). The CDR3 totals 12 residues. In germline, CDR1 is LGHNT, CDR2 FRNRAP. The V and J ends lost 3 bases and 7 bases respectively, with 9 bases between them.

The genes are TRBV11-2 and TRBJ2-7; D remains unclear. Germline V lookup: CDR1 SGHAT, CDR2 FQNNGV. Trimming took 4 bases from V and 7 from J, leaving 5 bases between them. This CDR3 is built from 10 residues. The CDR3 loop is CASSSREQYF. In DNA form, the CDR3 reads TGTGCCAGCAGCTCGAGGGAGCAGTACTTC.

The chain combines TRBV2 with TRBJ2-7; D not certain. The CDR3 loop spans 11 amino acids. The germline V and J ends were trimmed by 8 bases and 9 bases, with 14 bases remaining between them. In germline, CDR1 is SNHLY, CDR2 FYNNEI. CDR3 sequence (DNA): TGTGCCAGCTCCGAGTGGATTGGGCAGTACTTC. The encoded protein is CASSEWIGQYF.

The genes are TRBV10-3 and TRBJ2-7; TRBD2 matches 11 bases. The trim removed 3 bases at V and 4 bases at J, leaving 5 bases unmatched. CDR1 is ENHRY and CDR2 is SYGVKD in the germline V gene. The CDR3 covers 15 residues. The CDR3: CAISDGLAGTYEQYF. CDR3 DNA sequence: TGTGCCATCAGTGACGGACTAGCGGGTACATACGAGCAGTACTTC.

The chain carries TRBV10-1 and TRBJ2-7, with TRBD1 matching over 10 bases. The length of the CDR3 is 16 residues. Germline CDR1 WNHNN, CDR2 SYGVQD (reference sequence). The junction had 5 bases not matched to a gene; V was cut back by 2 bases and J by 1 base. This CDR3 reads CASSEGGQGMSYEQYF. CDR3 DNA sequence: TGCGCCAGCAGTGAGGGGGGACAGGGGATGTCCTACGAGCAGTACTTC.

V is TRBV18 and J is TRBJ1-1; perhaps TRBD1 as D (5 bases). Germline V CDR1 and CDR2: KGHSH, LQKENI. There are 15 residues in the CDR3. The V and J ends lost 1 base and 1 base respectively, with 10 bases between them. The CDR3: CASSPRTRTNTEAFF. The CDR3 nucleotides are TGTGCCAGCTCACCACGGACACGGACGAACACTGAAGCTTTCTTT.

The chain carries TRBV5-1 and TRBJ2-7, with D possibly being TRBD2 (5 bases). CDR3 size: 15 residues. Germline CDR1 and CDR2: SGHRS and YFSETQ. V lost 8 bases, J lost 2 bases, and 20 bases lay in between. CDR3 nucleotide sequence: TGCGCCAGTACCCCCCCGGAGGCCGGAACCTACGAGCAGTACTTC. Its translation: CASTPPEAGTYEQYF.

CDR3 region: CASSLGTHASEQYF. In nucleotides, the CDR3 is TGCGCCAGCAGCCTGGGGACCCATGCATCGGAGCAGTACTTC. V is TRBV5-1 and J is TRBJ2-7, with D perhaps being TRBD1 or TRBD2 (5 bases each). The CDR3 loop spans 14 amino acids. V was clipped by 4 bases and J by 7 bases, with 18 bases between them. The V gene's germline CDR1 is SGHRS and CDR2 YFSETQ.

V and J are TRBV7-2 and TRBJ1-4; 7 positions match TRBD1. The germline V gene has CDR1 SGHTA and CDR2 FQGNSA. Losses at the gene ends were 5 bases for V and 8 bases for J; bases not matched to a gene: 8. CDR3 length: 14 amino acids. The DNA of the CDR3 is TGTGCCAGCAGCCTAGGGGGCGCGAGCGAAAAACTGTTTTTT. This encodes CASSLGGASEKLFF.

V is TRBV28 and J is TRBJ2-2; 13 bases fit TRBD2. The CDR3 length is 18 residues. CDR1 and CDR2 from the germline V gene are MDHEN and SYDVKM. Trimming cost V 4 bases and J 5 bases; bases outside gene matches: 10. Here the CDR3 reads CASSWTSGSLRRTGELFF. The DNA for the CDR3 is TGTGCCAGCAGTTGGACTAGCGGGAGTCTTCGCAGAACCGGGGAGCTGTTTTTT.

V is TRBV9 and J is TRBJ2-1; TRBD2 aligns across 7 bases. Germline V gene sequence: CDR1 SGDLS, CDR2 YYNGEE. The CDR3 spans 16 residues. The V segment lost 3 bases and the J segment 0 bases; nucleotides outside the gene matches: 6. DNA of the CDR3: TGTGCCAGCAGCGGTGGCACTAGCGTCTCCTACAATGAGCAGTTCTTC. Amino acid sequence: CASSGGTSVSYNEQFF.

V and J are TRBV9 and TRBJ1-6; D remains unclear. Germline V gives CDR1 SGDLS, CDR2 YYNGEE. V was pared by 6 bases and J by 0 bases, with 10 bases between. This CDR3 is built from 15 residues. CDR3 coding DNA: TGTGCCAGCACGGTGTCTAGCTCCTATAATTCACCCCTCCACTTT. This sequence encodes CASTVSSSYNSPLHF. The complete variable domain, with remaining parts taken from reference TRBV9 and TRBJ1-6, reads DSGVTQTPKHLITATGQRVTLRCSPRSGDLSVYWYQQSLDQGLQFLIQYYNGEERAKGNILERFSAQQFPDLHSELNLSSLELGDSALYFCASTVSSSYNSPLHFGNGTRLTVT.

As for this clone: Other DNA sequences in this sample translate to the same CDR3. The chain carries TRBV5-1 and TRBJ1-1; weak D call: TRBD1 (5 bases). V dropped 3 bases and J dropped 1 base, with 16 bases sitting between them. This CDR3 contains 16 residues. The germline CDR1 and CDR2 sequences are SGHRS and YFSETQ. In nucleotides, the CDR3 is TGCGCCAGCAGCTGGAAAATGGGGGGTCAGAACACTGAAGCTTTCTTT. Amino acids: CASSWKMGGQNTEAFF.

The chain has TRBV5-1 and TRBJ1-2; 8 nucleotides agree with TRBD1. V shed 2 bases, J shed 6 bases, and the junction held 12 bases outside the gene matches. The length of the CDR3 is 16 residues. CDR1 is SGHRS and CDR2 is YFSETQ in the germline V gene. CDR3 DNA sequence: TGCGCCAGCAGCTTCTCTGAGAGCACAGGGGGAAATGGCTACACCTTC. Encoded protein: CASSFSESTGGNGYTF. The full variable domain, in which reference TRBV5-1 and TRBJ1-2 provide the parts outside the CDR3, is KAGVTQTPRYLIKTRGQQVTLSCSPISGHRSVSWYQQTPGQGLQFLFEYFSETQRNKGNFPGRFSGRQFSNSRSEMNVSTLELGDSALYLCASSFSESTGGNGYTFGSGTRLTVV.

The chain is built from TRBV4-1 and TRBJ1-2; no firm D call. V gave up 0 bases and J gave up 3 bases, with 11 bases separating them. Germline CDR1 reads MGHRA; CDR2 reads YSYEKL. The CDR3 extends over 15 amino acids. CDR3 DNA: TGCGCCAGCAGCCAAGACAAGGAGGGATACTATGGCTACACCTTC. Protein product: CASSQDKEGYYGYTF.

This clone has more than one count but fewer than ten. This chain connects TRBV19 to TRBJ1-5; no firm D call. Germline assignment: CDR1 LNHDA and CDR2 SQIVND (reference sequence). This CDR3 contains 13 residues. Trimming pared 7 bases from V and 1 base from J, leaving 8 bases between. Here the CDR3 reads CASTPLSNQPQHF. CDR3 coding DNA: TGTGCCAGTACTCCTTTGAGCAATCAGCCCCAGCATTTT. Using reference TRBV19 and TRBJ1-5 for the parts outside the CDR3, the full variable domain is DGGITQSPKYLFRKEGQNVTLSCEQNLNHDAMYWYRQDPGQGLRLIYYSQIVNDFQKGDIAEGYSVSREKKESFPLTVTSAQKNPTAFYLCASTPLSNQPQHFGDGTRLSIL.

The chain is built from TRBV7-6 and TRBJ2-1; D gene uncertain. Trimming removed 6 bases at V and 7 bases at J, with 16 bases between. The CDR3 runs to 14 residues. Germline CDR1 and CDR2: SGHVS and FNYEAQ. Written as DNA, the CDR3 is TGTGCCAGCAGTCCGACGGGCGTGCGAAATGAGCAGTTCTTC. It translates to CASSPTGVRNEQFF.

The J gene is TRBJ2-7, the V gene TRBV19, with D possibly TRBD2 on 6 matching bases. The CDR3 contains 14 residues. Trimming took 5 bases from V and 0 from J, leaving 11 bases between them. Germline CDR1 LNHDA, CDR2 SQIVND (reference sequence). The CDR3 loop is CASSGAGSSYEQYF. CDR3 nucleotide sequence: TGTGCCAGTAGTGGGGCGGGAAGCTCCTACGAGCAGTACTTC.

This CDR3 reads CASSPRGDGSNQPQHF. The CDR3 DNA sequence: TGTGCCAGCAGCCCTAGAGGTGACGGTAGCAATCAGCCCCAGCATTTT. The V call is TRBV7-2, the J call TRBJ1-5; no clear D gene. This CDR3 region has 16 residues. V shed 5 bases and J shed 0 bases, with 14 bases lying between them. The V gene's germline CDR1 is SGHTA and CDR2 FQGNSA.